The 20 T cell receptor beta chains presented below share a single source sample, sequenced in a study of OX40 agonist ivuxolimab in advanced cancers. Measured with immunoSEQ multiplex PCR; TCRdb has only the in-frame clones, and not every one. The sample lists 60,000 to 100,000 clones, 87% occurring once. The sample consisted of CD4+ or CD8+ T cells sorted from blood, taken in a trial of the OX40 agonist ivuxolimab. These receptors all come from an adult with an advanced solid tumor such as melanoma, head and neck, liver or kidney cancer.

This rearrangement joins TRBV10-1 to TRBJ2-1; 8 bases map to TRBD2. The J segment lost 9 bases and the V segment lost 0 bases, leaving 7 bases of the junction unmatched. This CDR3 contains 15 residues. From germline, CDR1 is WNHNN and CDR2 SYGVQD (reference sequence). The CDR3 bases are TGCGCCAGCAGTGAGTCCCGCGGGGGGCCCGGTGAGCAGTTCTTC. Its translation is CASSESRGGPGEQFF.

The chain combines TRBV2 with TRBJ1-5; D gene unclear. There are 14 residues in the CDR3. Germline values: CDR1 SNHLY, CDR2 FYNNEI. Trimming took off 3 bases at V and 1 base at J, with 7 bases between the two ends. The CDR3: CASSDALSNQPQHF. CDR3 bases: TGTGCCAGCAGTGACGCGTTAAGCAATCAGCCCCAGCATTTT.

The chain has TRBV2 and TRBJ1-2, with D uncertain. The germline gives CDR1 SNHLY, CDR2 FYNNEI. This CDR3 is 15 amino acids long. V was pared by 0 bases and J by 3 bases, with 11 bases between. CDR3 loop: CASSEALQGYYGYTF. In DNA form, the CDR3 reads TGTGCCAGCAGTGAAGCGCTTCAAGGATACTATGGCTACACCTTC. The variable domain in full, with the rest retrieved from reference TRBV2 and TRBJ1-2, is EPEVTQTPSHQVTQMGQEVILRCVPISNHLYFYWYRQILGQKVEFLVSFYNNEISEKSEIFDDQFSVERPDGSNFTLKIRSTKLEDSAMYFCASSEALQGYYGYTFGSGTRLTVV.

This clone was detected only once. The chain is built from TRBV7-3 and TRBJ2-2; the D gene could be TRBD1 or TRBD2 (5 bases each). Trimming left V 5 bases short and J 3 bases short, with 13 bases between. Germline CDR1 is SGHTA and CDR2 is FQGTGA. This CDR3 region has 15 residues. The CDR3: CASSRRDGYTGELFF. In nucleotides, the CDR3 is TGTGCCAGCAGCCGCCGGGACGGTTACACCGGGGAGCTGTTTTTT.

J is TRBJ2-1 and V is TRBV7-2; D is uncertain. Germline V gene sequence: CDR1 SGHTA, CDR2 FQGNSA. The CDR3 loop spans 15 amino acids. V was pared by 1 base and J by 8 bases, with 15 bases between. The CDR3 here is CASSLGGLPIDEQFF. Here the CDR3 DNA reads TGTGCCAGCAGCTTAGGTGGTCTCCCTATAGATGAGCAGTTCTTC.

The chain is built from TRBV10-3 and TRBJ2-7; D not certain. With 0 bases removed from V and 4 bases from J, the gap between germline ends came to 13 bases. The CDR3 sequence is 15 residues long. The germline V gene has CDR1 ENHRY and CDR2 SYGVKD. In DNA, the CDR3 is TGTGCCATCAGTGAGTCGATTTTAGTGCCATACGAGCAGTACTTC. Protein product: CAISESILVPYEQYF.

V and J are TRBV4-3 and TRBJ1-4; no clear D gene. CDR3 length: 15 residues. The ends were cut back, 0 bases at V and 0 bases at J, with 5 bases in the middle. Germline-derived CDR1 and CDR2 are LGHNA and YSLEER. CDR3 residues: CASSQDRTTNEKLFF. As DNA, the CDR3 is TGCGCCAGCAGCCAAGATAGAACAACTAATGAAAAACTGTTTTTT.

V usage is TRBV28 and J usage is TRBJ1-3; D is uncertain. The CDR3 spans 15 residues. Germline assignment: CDR1 MDHEN and CDR2 SYDVKM. The V gene lost 5 bases and the J gene lost 0 bases, with 11 bases spanning the gap. The CDR3 DNA sequence: TGTGCCAGCAGTCTCACCCCAGTCTCTGGAAACACCATATATTTT. Protein: CASSLTPVSGNTIYF.

As DNA, the CDR3 is TGTGCCAGCAGCCCGCGGGGAGGGGATACGGGCTACACCTTC. Protein sequence: CASSPRGGDTGYTF. This sequence joins TRBV7-2 and TRBJ1-2; D perhaps matches TRBD1 (5 bases). Germline V gene sequence: CDR1 SGHTA, CDR2 FQGNSA. The CDR3 is made up of 14 amino acids. Deletions cut 5 bases from V and 8 bases from J, with 18 bases between.

This clone has only one observation. V usage is TRBV4-2 and J usage is TRBJ2-1, with D possibly matching TRBD1 (5 bases). The V gene lost 1 base and the J gene lost 9 bases, with 19 bases spanning the gap. The CDR3 is 16 amino acids. Looked up from germline, CDR1 is LGHNA and CDR2 is YNFKEQ. The CDR3 loop is CASSQAPAPGLGEQFF. The CDR3 bases are TGTGCCAGCAGCCAAGCACCCGCGCCAGGGTTGGGTGAGCAGTTCTTC.

This clone was seen only a few times. Written as DNA, the CDR3 is TGTGCCAGCAGCTTAGGGCAACGCACAGATACGCAGTATTTT. This sequence encodes CASSLGQRTDTQYF. The V call is TRBV7-6, the J call TRBJ2-3; D is unclear. The CDR3 is 14 amino acids. Germline loops: CDR1 SGHVS, CDR2 FNYEAQ. Trimming removed 1 base from V and 1 base from J, with 6 bases in between.

This clone has just a few counts. This chain links TRBV7-2 with TRBJ1-1, with 7 bases that match TRBD1. Trimming at V came to 8 bases and at J to 1 base, leaving 4 bases not matched to a gene. The CDR3 runs 13 residues. The germline V gene has CDR1 SGHTA and CDR2 FQGNSA. The CDR3, as DNA: TGTGCCAGCTTGGGACAGTGGAACACTGAAGCTTTCTTT. Amino acids: CASLGQWNTEAFF.

The chain couples TRBV7-9 to TRBJ1-4, with D uncertain. V shed 4 bases and J shed 9 bases, with 12 bases lying between them. The CDR3 extends over 13 amino acids. Germline CDR1 and CDR2: SEHNR and FQNEAQ (reference sequence). CDR3 in DNA: TGTGCCAGCAGCTCGGCGACACAGAAAAAACTGTTTTTT. Translated, it gives CASSSATQKKLFF.

Only a few counts were recorded for this clone. The chain joins TRBV27 to TRBJ1-4; D not resolved. Trimming left V 6 bases short and J 8 bases short, with 13 bases between. Germline assignment: CDR1 MNHEY and CDR2 SMNVEV (reference sequence). The CDR3 loop spans 13 amino acids. CDR3 DNA sequence: TGTGCCAGCAGGACGTTGCCCAACGAAAAACTGTTTTTT. It translates to CASRTLPNEKLFF.

This chain joins TRBV29-1 and TRBJ2-7, with D maybe TRBD1 (7 bases). Germline values: CDR1 SQVTM, CDR2 ANQGSEA. Trimming cost V 5 bases and J 4 bases, with 15 bases left between them. The length of the CDR3 is 13 residues. DNA of the CDR3: TGCAGCGTTAGCCGGCAGGGGGGTTACGAGCAGTACTTC. Its translation: CSVSRQGGYEQYF.

In this sample, this clone turned up a few times. This chain links TRBV30 with TRBJ1-1; the match to TRBD1 covers 7 bases. This CDR3 region has 15 residues. V trimming: 2 bases; J trimming: 7 bases; junction bases outside the gene matches: 13. Germline CDR1 and CDR2: GTSNPN and SVGIG (reference sequence). The CDR3 region is CAWSRGRGGRGEAFF. Here the CDR3 DNA reads TGTGCCTGGAGTCGGGGCAGAGGGGGCAGGGGTGAAGCTTTCTTT.

The genes are TRBV18 and TRBJ2-5; the D gene is possibly TRBD2 (5 bases). Trimming took 1 base from V and 1 from J, leaving 10 bases between them. CDR3 length: 15 amino acids. The germline gives CDR1 KGHSH, CDR2 LQKENI. The CDR3 bases are TGTGCCAGCTCACCACTCGCCGGAGGCCAAGAGACCCAGTACTTC. Translation: CASSPLAGGQETQYF.

V usage is TRBV28 and J usage is TRBJ1-2; no clear D. V lost 8 bases and J 1 base, leaving 11 bases between the germline ends. Per germline, CDR1 MDHEN and CDR2 SYDVKM. This CDR3 contains 13 residues. The CDR3 nucleotides read TGTGCCAGCCTCTCACCGCTTAACTATGGCTACACCTTC. This codes for CASLSPLNYGYTF.

The chain combines TRBV2 with TRBJ2-7; 7 bases agree with TRBD1. The V gene end was trimmed by 7 bases and the J gene end by 5 bases; junction bases not matched to a gene: 8. CDR3 length: 13 amino acids. Germline V CDR1 and CDR2: SNHLY, FYNNEI. The CDR3 nucleotides read TGTGCCAGCACCTTGACAGGGTACGACGAGCAGTACTTC. Amino acid sequence: CASTLTGYDEQYF.

The chain joins TRBV6-1 to TRBJ2-5; D is uncertain. Germline CDR1 MNHNS, CDR2 SASEGT. V was trimmed by 5 bases and J by 2 bases, leaving 12 bases between them. CDR3 length: 14 amino acids. CDR3 bases: TGTGCCAGCAGTTCCTTGGACGTACAAGAGACCCAGTACTTC. Translated, it gives CASSSLDVQETQYF.